The entry below gives a single T cell receptor (beta chain) sequence along with its context. Primers for the PCR totalled 60 Vbeta and 13 Jbeta. Data came from immunoSEQ multiplex PCR; TCRdb stores just in-frame clones and leaves some out. The table includes 270,000 or so clones, approximately 91% detected once. This CDR3 is 16 amino acids long. CDR1 SGHRS and CDR2 YFSETQ come from the germline V gene. Trimming at V came to 4 bases and at J to 0 bases, leaving 6 bases not matched to a gene. These data belong to a study of cytomegalovirus exposure and HLA in healthy donors. Study overall: As released early, the data held some 85 million unique TCRs from HLA-typed donors.

The origin of this receptor is a girl aged 2 to 9 in good health and CMV-seronegative. Sequences were obtained from PBMCs. This chain links TRBV5-1 with TRBJ1-5; TRBD1 matches 8 bases. CDR3 amino acids: CASSGQGENSNQPQHF. For the CDR3, the DNA is TGCGCCAGCAGCGGACAGGGCGAAAATAGCAATCAGCCCCAGCATTTT.